This T cell receptor beta chain came from a study of identical twins. Study conclusions and caveats: A partial confounding effect on zero-insertion analyses could come from invariant MAIT and iNKT cells.

This clonotype showed up just a few times. Its target is unknown. This CDR3 comprises 15 residues. One entry per CDR3 protein results from TCRdb running MiXCR on the 5' RACE reads. Of 1,800,000 or so distinct CDR3 sequences listed, under 35% were seen once; the top ten hold more than 0.25%. The source of this sequence is a newborn girl in good health. The V gene is TRBV21-1, the J gene TRBJ2-5. TRBV21-1 counts as a pseudogene. Material for sequencing was cord blood. The CDR3 DNA reads as TGTGCCAGCAGCAAATTTTTAAACTTCCAAGAGACCCAGTACTTC. This gives the protein CASSKFLNFQETQYF.